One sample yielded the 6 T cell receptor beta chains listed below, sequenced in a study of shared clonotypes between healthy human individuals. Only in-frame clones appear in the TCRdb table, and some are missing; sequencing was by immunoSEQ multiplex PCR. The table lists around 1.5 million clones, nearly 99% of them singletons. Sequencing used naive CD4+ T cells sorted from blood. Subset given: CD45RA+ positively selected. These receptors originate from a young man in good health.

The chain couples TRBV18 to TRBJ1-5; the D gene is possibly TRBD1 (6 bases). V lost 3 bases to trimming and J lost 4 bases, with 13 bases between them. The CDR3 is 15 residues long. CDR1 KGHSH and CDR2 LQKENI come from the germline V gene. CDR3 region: CASSPNRDINQPQHF. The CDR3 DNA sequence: TGTGCCAGCTCACCCAACCGGGACATTAATCAGCCCCAGCATTTT.

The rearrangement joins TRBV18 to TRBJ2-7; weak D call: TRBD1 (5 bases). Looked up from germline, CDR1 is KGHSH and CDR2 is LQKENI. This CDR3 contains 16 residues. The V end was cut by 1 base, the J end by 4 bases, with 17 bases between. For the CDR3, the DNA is TGTGCCAGCTCACCACTATTCCACTCCCAGGGATACGAGCAGTACTTC. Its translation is CASSPLFHSQGYEQYF.

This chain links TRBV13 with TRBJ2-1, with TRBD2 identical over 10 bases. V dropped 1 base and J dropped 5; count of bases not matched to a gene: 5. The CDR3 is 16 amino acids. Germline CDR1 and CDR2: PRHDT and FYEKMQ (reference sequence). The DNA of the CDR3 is TGTGCCAGCAGCTTAGTGTTTGGGACTAGCGACAATGAGCAGTTCTTC. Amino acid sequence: CASSLVFGTSDNEQFF.

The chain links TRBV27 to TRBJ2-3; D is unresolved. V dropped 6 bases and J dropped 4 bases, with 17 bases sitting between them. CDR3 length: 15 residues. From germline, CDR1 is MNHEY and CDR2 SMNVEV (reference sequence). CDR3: CASRGPVGRADTQYF. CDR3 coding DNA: TGTGCCAGCAGAGGGCCGGTTGGGCGAGCAGATACGCAGTATTTT.

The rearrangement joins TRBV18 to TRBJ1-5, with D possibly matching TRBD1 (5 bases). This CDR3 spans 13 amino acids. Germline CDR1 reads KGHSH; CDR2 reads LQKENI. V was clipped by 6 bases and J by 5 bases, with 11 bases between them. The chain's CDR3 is CASSLEGDQPQHF. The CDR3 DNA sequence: TGTGCCAGCTCTCTAGAAGGGGATCAGCCCCAGCATTTT.

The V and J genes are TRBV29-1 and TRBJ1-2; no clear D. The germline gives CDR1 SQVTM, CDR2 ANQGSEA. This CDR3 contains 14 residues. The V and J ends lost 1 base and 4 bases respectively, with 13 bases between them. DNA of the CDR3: TGCAGCGTTGAAGTCGCGGCAGATGGCTATGGCTACACCTTC. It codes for CSVEVAADGYGYTF.